This T cell receptor (beta chain) derives from a study of cytomegalovirus exposure and HLA in healthy donors. This CDR3 has 15 residues. Germline V gene lookup returns CDR1 SGHRS and CDR2 YFSETQ. With 0 bases removed from V and 5 bases from J, the gap between germline ends came to 14 bases. PCR amplification relied on 60 Vbeta primers (plus 13 Jbeta primers). Sequenced by immunoSEQ multiplex PCR; TCRdb stores in-frame clones only, minus some. The sample yields over 110,000 clones, approximately 78% seen once. V and J are TRBV5-1 and TRBJ2-5; D perhaps matches TRBD2 (5 bases). This TCR was recovered from a female donor in good health and CMV-seronegative. The sequenced sample consisted of PBMCs. The CDR3 region is CASSLAEIGGETQYF. The CDR3 region has the DNA TGCGCCAGCAGCTTGGCCGAGATAGGCGGGGAGACCCAGTACTTC.